The 9 T cell receptor beta chains below come from one sample, sequenced in a study of CD8 T cells in Susac syndrome. RNA totalling roughly 0.5 to 1 ug underwent reverse transcription with random hexamers. A single record per CDR3 protein comes from TCRdb applying MiXCR to the immunoSEQ multiplex PCR reads. The profile shows roughly 86,000 distinct CDR3 sequences, around 96% of them singletons. Sequencing was performed on CD8+ T cells from PBMCs. Every receptor here comes from a human donor with Susac syndrome.

The V and J genes are TRBV9 and TRBJ2-3, with 7 bases matching TRBD1. The CDR3 extends over 15 amino acids. V shed 0 bases and J 0 bases; nucleotides not matched to a gene: 1. Germline V lookup: CDR1 SGDLS, CDR2 YYNGEE. In DNA, the CDR3 is TGTGCCAGCAGCGTAGTGGGACAGAGCACAGATACGCAGTATTTT. It specifies CASSVVGQSTDTQYF.

The V and J genes are TRBV19 and TRBJ2-1, with D perhaps given as TRBD1 or TRBD2 (6 bases each). With 4 bases removed from V and 7 bases from J, the gap between germline ends came to 17 bases. This CDR3 has 15 residues. Germline CDR1 reads LNHDA; CDR2 reads SQIVND (reference sequence). The CDR3 DNA reads as TGTGCCAGTAGTACATCCGGGGGCCACGCAAATGAGCAGTTCTTC. It encodes CASSTSGGHANEQFF.

The chain combines TRBV20-1 with TRBJ2-7; 15 bases fit TRBD2. This CDR3 has 16 residues. The J segment lost 2 bases and the V segment lost 6 bases, leaving 8 bases of the junction unmatched. The germline V gene encodes CDR1 DFQATT and CDR2 SNEGSKA (reference sequence). The CDR3 region has the DNA TGCAGTGCCCGGACTAGCGGGGGGGGTTTTCCCTACGAGCAGTACTTC. Its protein product is CSARTSGGGFPYEQYF.

The genes are TRBV25-1 and TRBJ1-2, with D unresolved. The CDR3 has 13 amino acids. Germline CDR1 MGHDK, CDR2 SYGVNS. With 3 bases removed from V and 6 bases from J, the gap between germline ends came to 11 bases. The CDR3 sequence: CASSDRSANGYTF. The DNA of the CDR3 is TGTGCCAGCAGTGACAGGTCCGCTAATGGCTACACCTTC.

The chain employs TRBV19 and TRBJ1-6, with D perhaps TRBD1 (6 bases). The CDR3 extends over 13 amino acids. Germline CDR1 is LNHDA and CDR2 is SQIVND (reference sequence). V lost 0 bases and J 14 bases, leaving 11 bases between the germline ends. CDR3 sequence reads: CASSIDSGTSLHF. CDR3 bases: TGTGCCAGTAGTATAGACTCGGGGACATCCCTCCACTTT.

The count of this clonotype is one. The V and J genes are TRBV4-2 and TRBJ2-1; no clear D. Deletions cut 3 bases from V and 6 bases from J, with 9 bases between. Germline V CDR1 and CDR2: LGHNA, YNFKEQ. CDR3 length: 13 residues. In nucleotides, the CDR3 is TGTGCCAGCAGCCAGGATACACCCAATGAGCAGTTCTTC. Protein: CASSQDTPNEQFF.

The chain carries TRBV5-6 and TRBJ2-6; 7 nucleotides agree with TRBD1. This CDR3 has 19 residues. Trimming removed 1 base from V and 2 bases from J; junction bases left unmatched: 12. Germline lookup yields CDR1 SGHDT and CDR2 YYEEEE. In DNA, the CDR3 is TGTGCCAGCAGCTTGTTTATGACAGGGTGGAATACTGGGGCCAACGTCCTGACTTTC. Encoded protein: CASSLFMTGWNTGANVLTF.

This rearrangement joins TRBV3-1 to TRBJ1-5; the match to TRBD1 covers 10 bases. V lost 4 bases, J lost 1 base, and 10 bases stayed unmatched. Looked up from germline, CDR1 is LGHDT and CDR2 is YNNKEL (reference sequence). The CDR3 runs to 18 residues. Here the CDR3 DNA reads TGTGCCAGCAGCCTTGGGACAGGGGTAACAGGGAGCAATCAGCCCCAGCATTTT. It codes for CASSLGTGVTGSNQPQHF.

This chain uses TRBV5-1 with TRBJ2-6; unclear D gene. Trimming took 0 bases from V and 4 from J, leaving 8 bases between them. This CDR3 comprises 15 residues. CDR1 is SGHRS and CDR2 is YFSETQ in the germline V gene. CDR3: CASSLAPEGANVLTF. CDR3 nucleotides: TGCGCCAGCAGCTTGGCACCCGAGGGGGCCAACGTCCTGACTTTC.